This T cell receptor beta chain was sequenced during a study of CD8 T cells in ankylosing spondylitis. Germline V gene data show CDR1 as DFQATT and CDR2 as SNEGSKA (reference sequence). Trimming removed 6 bases from V and 0 bases from J, with 14 bases in between. The CDR3 is 14 residues long. This clonotype was found many times. Its antigen is unidentified. Findings of the study overall: From matched ankylosing spondylitis synovial fluid, disease-linked clones were reportedly recovered at significantly enriched levels. For ankylosing spondylitis blood, a TCR beta motif of about eight highly homologous variants appeared characteristic.

In TCRdb, the 5' RACE reads were re-called with MiXCR into one record per CDR3 protein. Altogether under 250,000 distinct CDR3 sequences are present, approximately 8% being singletons, with the ten largest covering around 4.4%. Material for sequencing was blood, either unsorted or a sorted T cell fraction (not recorded which). The rearrangement joins TRBV20-1 to TRBJ1-1, with TRBD1 as a possible D gene (5 bases). The clonotype comes from a female donor with ankylosing spondylitis or in good health (not recorded which). The CDR3 region has the DNA TGCAGTGCAGGTATCCGGGGGATGAACACTGAAGCTTTCTTT. Protein: CSAGIRGMNTEAFF.